The 7 T cell receptor beta chains presented below share a single source sample, sequenced in a study of blood T cell repertoires in COVID-19. Method: immunoSEQ multiplex PCR; TCRdb's copy keeps in-frame clones and lacks some. There are roughly 230,000 clones in the sample; approximately 84% occur only once, and under 8% lies in the top ten. The sequenced material came from PBMCs or T cells enriched from blood (not recorded which). The receptors were gathered from a woman between 45 and 65 years old who had been exposed to COVID-19.

CDR3 in DNA: TGTGCCAGCAGCCACGGGGACATTCGGGGAAACACCATATATTTT. Translating gives CASSHGDIRGNTIYF. The rearrangement uses TRBV9 and TRBJ1-3; D possibly corresponds to TRBD1 (6 bases). This CDR3 contains 15 residues. CDR1 and CDR2 (germline): SGDLS, YYNGEE. V was shortened by 4 bases and J by 4 bases, with 15 bases between the two germline ends.

The chain joins TRBV5-1 to TRBJ1-4; 8 nucleotides match TRBD1. The CDR3 covers 16 residues. Losses at the gene ends were 1 base for V and 7 bases for J; bases not matched to a gene: 9. The germline V gene has CDR1 SGHRS and CDR2 YFSETQ. CDR3: CASSLYPGQGSEKLFF. In nucleotides, the CDR3 is TGCGCCAGCAGCTTGTATCCTGGACAGGGTAGTGAAAAACTGTTTTTT.

This chain links TRBV7-9 with TRBJ2-2, with D possibly TRBD1 on 6 matching bases. V was shortened by 11 bases and J by 2 bases, with 15 bases between the two germline ends. CDR3 length equals 14 residues. Germline V CDR1 and CDR2: SEHNR, FQNEAQ (reference sequence). The CDR3 protein is CAGNPRGNTGELFF. The CDR3 nucleotides are TGTGCCGGCAACCCCAGGGGTAACACCGGGGAGCTGTTTTTT.

This sequence joins TRBV24-1 and TRBJ1-2, with D possibly being TRBD1 (5 bases). The V end was cut by 4 bases, the J end by 6 bases, with 11 bases between. This CDR3 is built from 13 residues. Germline CDR1 and CDR2: KGHDR and SFDVKD. CDR3 sequence (DNA): TGTGCCACCAGTGAGAGACAGTTCGATGGCTACACCTTC. As protein: CATSERQFDGYTF.

The CDR3 spells CASTKSTGQGVSGANVLTF. CDR3 sequence (DNA): TGTGCCAGTACAAAGTCGACCGGACAGGGGGTCTCTGGGGCCAACGTCCTGACTTTC. The chain couples TRBV19 to TRBJ2-6, with 10 bases identical to TRBD1. The CDR3 runs 19 residues. The germline CDR1 and CDR2 sequences are LNHDA and SQIVND (reference sequence). V gave up 7 bases and J gave up 0 bases; unmatched junction bases: 12.

The CDR3 is CASSPRTGNHSPLHF. CDR3 in DNA: TGTGCCAGCAGCCCGCGGACAGGGAACCATTCACCCCTCCACTTT. V gene TRBV5-4 combines with J gene TRBJ1-6; 8 bases are a match to TRBD1. The germline CDR1 and CDR2 sequences are SGHNT and YYREEE (reference sequence). Germline trimming cut 4 bases from V and 8 bases from J; bases unmatched to any gene: 8. The CDR3 sequence is 15 residues long. Complete variable domain (other parts from reference TRBV5-4 and TRBJ1-6): ETGVTQSPTHLIKTRGQQVTLRCSSQSGHNTVSWYQQALGQGPQFIFQYYREEENGRGNFPPRFSGLQFPNYSSELNVNALELDDSALYLCASSPRTGNHSPLHFGNGTRLTVT.

This rearrangement joins TRBV7-9 to TRBJ2-1; 8 bases match TRBD1. The CDR3 length is 12 residues. The V and J ends lost 3 bases and 12 bases, in that order; junction bases with no gene match: 4. Germline V CDR1 and CDR2: SEHNR, FQNEAQ (reference sequence). The CDR3 protein is CASSFNRGSQFF. Here the CDR3 DNA reads TGTGCCAGCAGCTTTAACAGGGGGTCGCAGTTCTTC.